A single sample gave rise to the 19 T cell receptor beta chains below, sequenced in a study of TIL therapy for anti-PD-1-resistant metastatic lung cancer. The immunoSEQ assay was v3. The protocol was immunoSEQ multiplex PCR, while the TCRdb copy is restricted to in-frame clones and leaves out a portion. This table holds roughly 50,000 clones, around 64% found once. Regarding time point: pre-treatment sample, taken before nivolumab and TIL therapy. Tumor tissue came from excised metastases, mostly pleural nodules or supraclavicular lymph nodes. The material was tumor tissue, obtained at baseline. These receptors originate from a person aged 25 to 80 with non-small cell lung cancer.

The J gene is TRBJ2-3, the V gene TRBV9; D is undetermined. V was trimmed by 2 bases and J by 4 bases, leaving 5 bases between them. The CDR3 is 12 amino acids. Germline assignment: CDR1 SGDLS and CDR2 YYNGEE. The CDR3 DNA is TGTGCCAGCAGCGTTTTGGCAGATACGCAGTATTTT. Translation: CASSVLADTQYF.

V usage is TRBV7-9 and J usage is TRBJ1-1; D possibly corresponds to TRBD1 (5 bases). Germline V gene lookup returns CDR1 SEHNR and CDR2 FQNEAQ (reference sequence). Deletions cut 0 bases from V and 6 bases from J, with 11 bases between. This CDR3 spans 14 amino acids. The CDR3 here is CASSLAGGAPEAFF. DNA of the CDR3: TGTGCCAGCAGCTTAGCCGGCGGGGCCCCTGAAGCTTTCTTT.

The chain combines TRBV27 with TRBJ2-5; no clear D. This CDR3 region has 15 residues. Germline V CDR1 and CDR2: MNHEY, SMNVEV (reference sequence). Trimming left V 2 bases short and J 1 base short, with 11 bases between. This chain's CDR3 is CASSLGLKPQETQYF. The CDR3 DNA sequence: TGTGCCAGCAGTTTAGGTCTTAAGCCCCAAGAGACCCAGTACTTC.

V and J are TRBV6-4 and TRBJ2-6; 7 bases map to TRBD1. The V gene's germline CDR1 is MRHNA and CDR2 SNTAGT. V lost 5 bases to trimming and J lost 4 bases; unmatched junction nucleotides: 2. The CDR3 totals 14 residues. The CDR3 protein is CASSRGPGANVLTF. DNA for the CDR3: TGTGCCAGCAGTAGGGGGCCAGGGGCCAACGTCCTGACTTTC.

The chain combines TRBV25-1 with TRBJ1-2, with 10 nucleotides matching TRBD1. From germline, CDR1 is MGHDK and CDR2 SYGVNS. The V gene end was trimmed by 3 bases and the J gene end by 4 bases; junction bases not matched to a gene: 8. CDR3 size: 16 residues. DNA of the CDR3: TGTGCCAGCAGTGACCCCCGGGACAGGGGTAGCTATGGCTACACCTTC. It yields the protein CASSDPRDRGSYGYTF.

The chain combines TRBV5-4 with TRBJ2-3; D remains ambiguous. V was cut by 1 base and J by 4 bases, with 1 base left in between. The V gene's germline CDR1 is SGHNT and CDR2 YYREEE (reference sequence). The CDR3 contains 11 residues. CDR3 loop: CASSLSDTQYF. DNA of the CDR3: TGTGCCAGCAGCTTGTCAGATACGCAGTATTTT.

This clone was observed a handful of times. The V and J genes are TRBV5-1 and TRBJ1-1; 9 bases are shared with TRBD1. CDR3 length: 16 amino acids. The germline CDR1 and CDR2 sequences are SGHRS and YFSETQ. V was pared by 8 bases and J by 1 base, with 12 bases of the junction left unmatched. This chain's CDR3 is CASTGGLGVRNTEAFF. The CDR3 DNA sequence: TGCGCCAGTACAGGGGGCCTCGGGGTTCGGAACACTGAAGCTTTCTTT.

The chain couples TRBV7-2 to TRBJ1-5; 7 nucleotides agree with TRBD1. This CDR3 is built from 17 residues. In germline, CDR1 is SGHTA, CDR2 FQGNSA. V shed 4 bases and J 7 bases; nucleotides not matched to a gene: 16. The CDR3 DNA is TGTGCCAGCAGCTCCCTAGGAGGGGCCAGGGGGAGGCAGCCCCAGCATTTT. It is translated as CASSSLGGARGRQPQHF.

This clone was seen a handful of times. J is TRBJ2-2 and V is TRBV15; 9 bases map to TRBD2. With 0 bases clipped from V and 13 bases from J, the junction kept 12 bases outside the gene matches. Per the germline V gene, CDR1 is LNHNV and CDR2 is YYDKDF (reference sequence). The CDR3 runs to 16 residues. The CDR3 loop is CATSRDRASGTEGLFF. CDR3 nucleotides: TGTGCCACCAGCAGAGATAGGGCTAGCGGGACCGAAGGGCTGTTTTTT.

The V gene is TRBV9, the J gene TRBJ1-1, with D maybe TRBD1 (6 bases). CDR3 length: 19 amino acids. V was cut by 0 bases and J by 4 bases, with 25 bases left in between. In germline, CDR1 is SGDLS, CDR2 YYNGEE. CDR3 bases: TGTGCCAGCAGCGTAGGGGACCGAGGGGGAAGGGCTGAAGGCACTGAAGCTTTCTTT. The encoded protein is CASSVGDRGGRAEGTEAFF.

This clone has a handful of counts. The genes are TRBV6-4 and TRBJ2-7; TRBD2 matches 13 bases. CDR1 is MRHNA, CDR2 SNTAGT, per germline. CDR3 length: 15 amino acids. V lost 3 bases to trimming and J lost 2 bases; unmatched junction nucleotides: 1. DNA of the CDR3: TGTGCCAGCAGTGAAACTAGCGGGGGGGCCTACGAGCAGTACTTC. Its translation is CASSETSGGAYEQYF.

A few counts support this clone. The genes are TRBV7-9 and TRBJ1-1; no firm D call. Trimming removed 5 bases from V and 4 bases from J, with 14 bases in between. From germline, CDR1 is SEHNR and CDR2 FQNEAQ (reference sequence). The CDR3 consists of 14 residues. CDR3 sequence (DNA): TGTGCCAGCAGCCATGCGGGCTGGGGCACTGAAGCTTTCTTT. It encodes CASSHAGWGTEAFF.

The chain combines TRBV9 with TRBJ2-5, with 7 bases aligning to TRBD2. The junction had 11 bases not matched to a gene; V was cut back by 7 bases and J by 5 bases. Germline CDR1 SGDLS, CDR2 YYNGEE. This CDR3 contains 14 residues. CDR3 coding DNA: TGTGCCAGCCAGGAGGGAGGGAACGAGGAGACCCAGTACTTC. Translating it yields CASQEGGNEETQYF.

The chain employs TRBV11-2 and TRBJ2-3, with 10 bases that match TRBD2. Germline assignment: CDR1 SGHAT and CDR2 FQNNGV. The CDR3 loop spans 16 amino acids. The V gene end was trimmed by 4 bases and the J gene end by 4 bases; junction bases not matched to a gene: 8. CDR3 in amino acids: CASSSQPSGGADTQYF. CDR3 DNA sequence: TGTGCCAGCAGCTCCCAGCCTAGCGGGGGAGCAGATACGCAGTATTTT.

The V gene is TRBV30, the J gene TRBJ2-2; 9 bases align to TRBD2. CDR3 length equals 15 residues. The V gene's germline CDR1 is GTSNPN and CDR2 SVGIG (reference sequence). V lost 4 bases to trimming and J lost 5 bases; unmatched junction nucleotides: 8. CDR3 loop: CAWTSGVLETGELFF. Here the CDR3 DNA reads TGTGCCTGGACTAGCGGGGTTCTAGAGACCGGGGAGCTGTTTTTT.

The V gene is TRBV7-6, the J gene TRBJ2-7, with D maybe TRBD1 (5 bases). CDR1 and CDR2 (germline): SGHVS, FNYEAQ. The CDR3 spans 15 residues. With 5 bases removed from V and 1 base from J, the gap between germline ends came to 15 bases. CDR3 loop: CASSPRAGSSYEQYF. As DNA, the CDR3 is TGTGCCAGCAGCCCTCGGGCAGGGTCTTCCTACGAGCAGTACTTC.

The rearrangement joins TRBV5-1 to TRBJ1-6, with a tentative D call TRBD1 (6 bases). CDR1 is SGHRS, CDR2 YFSETQ, per germline. The length of the CDR3 is 15 residues. Trimming cost V 0 bases and J 7 bases, with 11 bases left between them. The CDR3 DNA reads as TGCGCCAGCAGCTTGGATGGGACAAAAAATTCACCCCTCCACTTT. It translates to CASSLDGTKNSPLHF.

The sample holds a few counts of this clone. The CDR3, as DNA: TGTGCCAGCAGGTCGACAGGGTGGGGCTCACCCCTCCACTTT. Its protein product is CASRSTGWGSPLHF. The chain links TRBV6-5 to TRBJ1-6; 7 positions match TRBD1. This CDR3 is built from 14 residues. CDR1 and CDR2 from the germline V gene are MNHEY and SVGAGI. V lost 6 bases and J lost 10; bases outside the gene matches: 9.

V is TRBV7-9 and J is TRBJ2-1; D perhaps matches TRBD2 (6 bases). CDR3 length: 16 amino acids. Trimming cost V 2 bases and J 4 bases, with 15 bases left between them. CDR1 and CDR2 from the germline V gene are SEHNR and FQNEAQ (reference sequence). Here the CDR3 DNA reads TGTGCCAGCAGCTTATCTCCGGGAGACGGGTACAATGAGCAGTTCTTC. Protein: CASSLSPGDGYNEQFF.